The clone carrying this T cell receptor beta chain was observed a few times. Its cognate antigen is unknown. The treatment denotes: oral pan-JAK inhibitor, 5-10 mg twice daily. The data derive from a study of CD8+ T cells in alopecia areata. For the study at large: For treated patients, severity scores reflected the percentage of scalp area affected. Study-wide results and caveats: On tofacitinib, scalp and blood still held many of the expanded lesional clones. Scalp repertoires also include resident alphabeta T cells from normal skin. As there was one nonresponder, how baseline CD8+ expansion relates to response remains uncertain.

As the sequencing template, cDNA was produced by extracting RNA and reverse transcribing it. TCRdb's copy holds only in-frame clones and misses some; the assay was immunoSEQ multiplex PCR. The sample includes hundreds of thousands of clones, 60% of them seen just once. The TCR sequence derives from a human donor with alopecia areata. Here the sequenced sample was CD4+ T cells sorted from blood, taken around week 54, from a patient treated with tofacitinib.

CDR3 coding DNA: TGTGCCAGCAGTGAACTGGCGCCGAACACAGATACGCAGTATTTT. This codes for CASSELAPNTDTQYF. The chain links TRBV25-1 to TRBJ2-3; D is undetermined. Germline CDR1 MGHDK, CDR2 SYGVNS. The CDR3 extends over 15 amino acids. V was clipped by 2 bases and J by 2 bases, with 11 bases between them.